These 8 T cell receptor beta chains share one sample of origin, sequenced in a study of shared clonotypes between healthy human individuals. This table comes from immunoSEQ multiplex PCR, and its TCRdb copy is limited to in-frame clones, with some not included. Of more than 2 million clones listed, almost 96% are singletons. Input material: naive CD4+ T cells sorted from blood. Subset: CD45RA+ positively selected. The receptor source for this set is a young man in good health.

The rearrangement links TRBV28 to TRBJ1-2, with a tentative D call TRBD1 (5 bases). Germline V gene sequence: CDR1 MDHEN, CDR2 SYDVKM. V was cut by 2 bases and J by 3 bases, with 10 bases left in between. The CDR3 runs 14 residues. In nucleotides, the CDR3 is TGTGCCAGCAGTTTAACCATGGGGCACTATGGCTACACCTTC. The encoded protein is CASSLTMGHYGYTF.

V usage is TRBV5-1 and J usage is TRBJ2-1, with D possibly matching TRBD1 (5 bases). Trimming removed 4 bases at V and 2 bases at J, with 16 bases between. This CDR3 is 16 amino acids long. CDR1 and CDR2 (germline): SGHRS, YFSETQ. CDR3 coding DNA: TGCGCCAGCAGCCCCGGACCCAGGGATACCTACAATGAGCAGTTCTTC. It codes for CASSPGPRDTYNEQFF.

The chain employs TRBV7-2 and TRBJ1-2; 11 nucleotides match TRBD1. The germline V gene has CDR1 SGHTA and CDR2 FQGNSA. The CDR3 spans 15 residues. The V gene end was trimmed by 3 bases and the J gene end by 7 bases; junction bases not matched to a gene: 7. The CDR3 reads CASSLSGTGGSGYTF. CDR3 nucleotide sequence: TGTGCCAGCAGCTTGTCCGGGACAGGGGGGTCTGGCTACACCTTC.

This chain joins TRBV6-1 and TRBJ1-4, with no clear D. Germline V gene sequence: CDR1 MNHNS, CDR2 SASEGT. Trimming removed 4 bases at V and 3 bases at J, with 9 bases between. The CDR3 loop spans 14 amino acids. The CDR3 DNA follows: TGTGCCAGCAGTGGTAGGGCGTCTAATGAAAAACTGTTTTTT. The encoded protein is CASSGRASNEKLFF.

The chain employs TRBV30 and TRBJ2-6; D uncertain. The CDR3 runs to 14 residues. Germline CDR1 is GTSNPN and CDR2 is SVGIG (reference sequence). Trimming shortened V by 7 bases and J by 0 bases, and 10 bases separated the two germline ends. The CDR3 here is CASDGTSGANVLTF. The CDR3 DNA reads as TGTGCCTCGGACGGAACCTCTGGGGCCAACGTCCTGACTTTC.

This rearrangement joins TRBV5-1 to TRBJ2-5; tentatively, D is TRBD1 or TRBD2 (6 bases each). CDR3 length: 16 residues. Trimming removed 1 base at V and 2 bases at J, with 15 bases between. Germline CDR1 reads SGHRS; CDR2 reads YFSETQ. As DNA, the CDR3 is TGCGCCAGCAGCTTGACGGGAAGGGGGGATCAAGAGACCCAGTACTTC. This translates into CASSLTGRGDQETQYF. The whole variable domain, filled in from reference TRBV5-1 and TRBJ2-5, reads KAGVTQTPRYLIKTRGQQVTLSCSPISGHRSVSWYQQTPGQGLQFLFEYFSETQRNKGNFPGRFSGRQFSNSRSEMNVSTLELGDSALYLCASSLTGRGDQETQYFGPGTRLLVL.

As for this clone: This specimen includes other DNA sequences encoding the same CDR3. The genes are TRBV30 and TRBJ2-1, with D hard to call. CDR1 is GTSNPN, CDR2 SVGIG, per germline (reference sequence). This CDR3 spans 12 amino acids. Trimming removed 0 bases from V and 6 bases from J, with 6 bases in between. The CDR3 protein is CAWSVLSNEQFF. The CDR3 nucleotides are TGTGCCTGGAGTGTGTTGAGCAATGAGCAGTTCTTC.

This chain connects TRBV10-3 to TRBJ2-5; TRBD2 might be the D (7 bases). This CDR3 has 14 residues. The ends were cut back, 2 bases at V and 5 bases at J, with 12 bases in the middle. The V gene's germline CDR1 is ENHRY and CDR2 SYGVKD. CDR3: CAISERGAGETQYF. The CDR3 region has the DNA TGTGCCATCAGTGAGCGGGGGGCCGGGGAGACCCAGTACTTC.